The 26 T cell receptor beta chains presented below share a single source sample, sequenced in a study of T cell repertoires in cytomegalovirus infection. Their specific antigens are unknown. MiXCR was run by TCRdb on the reads, yielding one entry per CDR3 protein. This table holds some 700,000 distinct CDR3 sequences, approximately 33% found once. Sample: cultured PBMCs, taken from culture after CMV antigen stimulation. The receptors were gathered from a human donor in good health (CMV status not recorded). Some clones in this sample may be carry-over from other donors' samples.

The CDR3 nucleotides read TGTGCCAGCAGTGGTTACGTCGAAGCTTTCTTT. This codes for CASSGYVEAFF. The genes are TRBV2 and TRBJ1-1; no definite D call. This CDR3 has 11 residues. V lost 4 bases to trimming and J lost 8 bases, with 8 bases between them. CDR1 SNHLY and CDR2 FYNNEI come from the germline V gene.

The genes are TRBV6-1 and TRBJ2-3, with D unclear. V was clipped by 6 bases and J by 6 bases, with 13 bases between them. The CDR3 is 13 residues long. From germline, CDR1 is MNHNS and CDR2 SASEGT. The CDR3 region has the DNA TGTGCCAGCAGCAAAGGAAGGGCGGATACGCAGTATTTT. It specifies CASSKGRADTQYF.

The J gene is TRBJ2-5, the V gene TRBV6-1, with 7 bases that match TRBD1. Looked up from germline, CDR1 is MNHNS and CDR2 is SASEGT. The V and J ends lost 10 bases and 5 bases, in that order; junction bases with no gene match: 7. This CDR3 contains 12 residues. CDR3 in amino acids: CATRDSWETQYF. DNA of the CDR3: TGTGCCACCCGGGACAGCTGGGAGACCCAGTACTTC.

This clonotype appeared once. The rearrangement links TRBV5-1 to TRBJ2-1; 7 nucleotides agree with TRBD2. The CDR3 totals 16 residues. CDR1 SGHRS and CDR2 YFSETQ come from the germline V gene. Losses at the gene ends were 1 base for V and 3 bases for J; bases not matched to a gene: 7. For the CDR3, the DNA is TGCGCCAGCAGCTTGACTCTAGCGGCCAACTACAATGAGCAGTTCTTC. Its protein product is CASSLTLAANYNEQFF.

The rearrangement joins TRBV12-3 or TRBV12-4 to TRBJ2-6; D possibly corresponds to TRBD1 (5 bases). Trimming stripped 6 bases from V and 6 bases from J, with 9 bases between. This CDR3 contains 13 residues. The CDR3 protein is CASSLTEANVLTF. CDR3 nucleotides: TGTGCCAGCAGCTTGACAGAGGCCAACGTCCTGACTTTC.

The chain is built from TRBV7-6 and TRBJ2-7; 10 nucleotides line up with TRBD1. The CDR3 totals 15 residues. V shed 4 bases, J shed 4 bases, and the junction held 7 bases outside the gene matches. Germline V gene lookup returns CDR1 SGHVS and CDR2 FNYEAQ. The CDR3: CASSSPGTGVYEQYF. CDR3 sequence (DNA): TGTGCCAGCAGCTCGCCCGGGACAGGGGTGTACGAGCAGTACTTC. Looking up the rest from reference TRBV7-6 and TRBJ2-7 gives the full variable domain: GAGVSQSPRYKVTKRGQDVALRCDPISGHVSLYWYRQALGQGPEFLTYFNYEAQQDKSGLPNDRFSAERPEGSISTLTIQRTEQRDSAMYRCASSSPGTGVYEQYFGPGTRLTVT.

This clonotype has only one observation. The chain has TRBV29-1 and TRBJ1-2; tentative D call: TRBD1 (6 bases). V was pared by 7 bases and J by 4 bases, with 16 bases between. CDR1 and CDR2 (germline): SQVTM, ANQGSEA. This CDR3 spans 13 amino acids. This CDR3 reads CSGYRVEGYGYTF. CDR3 bases: TGCAGCGGATACAGGGTAGAGGGCTATGGCTACACCTTC.

This clonotype appeared many times. The chain is built from TRBV7-2 and TRBJ2-5; the D call may be TRBD1 or TRBD2 (6 bases each). Per the germline V gene, CDR1 is SGHTA and CDR2 is FQGNSA. Trimming shortened V by 2 bases and J by 4 bases, and 17 bases separated the two germline ends. The CDR3 loop spans 16 amino acids. In DNA form, the CDR3 reads TGTGCCAGCAGCTTATTCGGGGCTAGGGGGGCAGAGACCCAGTACTTC. Residues: CASSLFGARGAETQYF.

This clonotype occurred a few times. The J gene is TRBJ2-1, the V gene TRBV24-1; D uncertain. Trimming removed 4 bases at V and 7 bases at J, with 10 bases between. CDR3 size: 13 residues. Germline assignment: CDR1 KGHDR and CDR2 SFDVKD. The CDR3 sequence: CATSDPYKNEQFF. CDR3 sequence (DNA): TGTGCCACCAGTGACCCTTATAAGAATGAGCAGTTCTTC.

The genes are TRBV12-3 or TRBV12-4 and TRBJ2-5, with 10 bases matching TRBD2. With V trimmed by 6 bases and J by 0 bases, 7 bases remained unmatched. The CDR3 has 16 amino acids. The CDR3 region has the DNA TGTGCCAGCAGCTCAACTAGCGGGGCACACCAAGAGACCCAGTACTTC. It yields the protein CASSSTSGAHQETQYF.

The chain combines TRBV5-1 with TRBJ1-6; D remains unclear. The ends were cut back, 0 bases at V and 11 bases at J, with 12 bases in the middle. The CDR3 covers 14 residues. Germline V gene lookup returns CDR1 SGHRS and CDR2 YFSETQ. DNA for the CDR3: TGCGCCAGCAGCTTGGGCAGGTCTTTTACACCCCTCCACTTT. This gives the protein CASSLGRSFTPLHF.

This clonotype was counted only a few times. The rearrangement uses TRBV24-1 and TRBJ2-7; D possibly uses TRBD1 or TRBD2 (5 bases each). The CDR3 runs 13 residues. Germline-derived CDR1 and CDR2 are KGHDR and SFDVKD. Trimming took 3 bases from V and 3 from J, leaving 8 bases between them. This CDR3 is CATSDGTGYEQYF. CDR3 coding DNA: TGTGCCACCAGTGATGGGACGGGCTACGAGCAGTACTTC.

This clonotype was seen more than once but under ten times. The rearrangement joins TRBV12-3 or TRBV12-4 to TRBJ2-7; D unresolved. Trimming pared 6 bases from V and 0 bases from J, leaving 12 bases between. There are 14 residues in the CDR3. The CDR3 reads CASSPSSGSYEQYF. The CDR3 nucleotides read TGTGCCAGCAGCCCGAGTTCCGGCTCCTACGAGCAGTACTTC.

The chain joins TRBV20-1 to TRBJ2-7, with 7 bases that match TRBD1. V lost 5 bases to trimming and J lost 5 bases; unmatched junction nucleotides: 9. CDR3 length: 13 residues. Per the germline V gene, CDR1 is DFQATT and CDR2 is SNEGSKA (reference sequence). For the CDR3, the DNA is TGCAGTGCTTTCGGACAGGCCCGCCACGAGCAGTACTTC. It specifies CSAFGQARHEQYF.

This chain links TRBV4-2 with TRBJ1-2; the D is unclear. Germline CDR1 reads LGHNA; CDR2 reads YNFKEQ. V lost 0 bases and J 5 bases, leaving 4 bases between the germline ends. This CDR3 has 12 amino acids. CDR3: CASSQERYGYTF. In DNA form, the CDR3 reads TGTGCCAGCAGCCAAGAGAGATATGGCTACACCTTC.

This clonotype turned up a few times. V gene TRBV6-6 combines with J gene TRBJ2-5; tentatively, D is TRBD2 (5 bases). In germline, CDR1 is MNHNY, CDR2 SVGAGI (reference sequence). The CDR3 runs to 13 residues. The V and J ends lost 5 bases and 5 bases respectively, with 12 bases between them. The CDR3 here is CASSVILAETQYF. CDR3 sequence (DNA): TGTGCCAGCAGTGTTATCTTAGCGGAGACCCAGTACTTC.

This clonotype has a handful of counts. The chain combines TRBV12-3 or TRBV12-4 with TRBJ1-5; D might be TRBD1 (5 bases). CDR3 length equals 14 residues. Trimming took off 5 bases at V and 4 bases at J, with 12 bases between the two ends. In nucleotides, the CDR3 is TGTGCCAGCAGTCACACAGGTGAAAATCAGCCCCAGCATTTT. Encoded protein: CASSHTGENQPQHF.

This chain connects TRBV11-2 to TRBJ2-7; possibly TRBD1 or TRBD2 for D (5 bases each). CDR1 and CDR2 (germline): SGHAT, FQNNGV. Deletions cut 5 bases from V and 2 bases from J, with 22 bases between. The CDR3 runs to 17 residues. CDR3 in amino acids: CASSQWARGNRPYEQYF. The CDR3 nucleotides are TGTGCCAGCAGCCAATGGGCTCGGGGCAATCGACCCTACGAGCAGTACTTC.

This chain uses TRBV12-3 or TRBV12-4 with TRBJ1-2; TRBD1 might be the D (5 bases). V was trimmed by 3 bases and J by 4 bases, leaving 12 bases between them. The CDR3 is 14 amino acids. CDR3 DNA sequence: TGTGCCAGCAGTTTGGGGGGTAGTACCTATGGCTACACCTTC. It encodes CASSLGGSTYGYTF.

The rearrangement joins TRBV7-2 to TRBJ2-1; D is uncertain. Germline CDR1 reads SGHTA; CDR2 reads FQGNSA. The CDR3 has 11 amino acids. V was pared by 0 bases and J by 8 bases, with 2 bases between. CDR3 nucleotide sequence: TGTGCCAGCAGCTTAGCGCATGAGCAGTTCTTC. It yields the protein CASSLAHEQFF.

This chain links TRBV7-8 with TRBJ2-7, with 10 positions matching TRBD2. The length of the CDR3 is 19 residues. The germline V gene has CDR1 SGHVS and CDR2 FQNEAQ. V dropped 4 bases and J dropped 4; count of bases not matched to a gene: 19. The CDR3 loop is CASSSFMRLAGGGGYEQYF. CDR3 sequence (DNA): TGTGCCAGCAGCTCCTTTATGCGACTAGCGGGCGGAGGGGGATACGAGCAGTACTTC.

This clonotype was counted only a few times. The chain couples TRBV7-6 to TRBJ2-1; D is perhaps TRBD1 or TRBD2 (6 bases each). Germline V gives CDR1 SGHVS, CDR2 FNYEAQ. This CDR3 comprises 17 residues. The V and J ends lost 5 bases and 3 bases respectively, with 20 bases between them. The chain's CDR3 is CASSPGPGEVSYNEQFF. Here the CDR3 DNA reads TGTGCCAGCAGCCCAGGACCAGGGGAGGTTAGCTACAATGAGCAGTTCTTC.

This clonotype was recorded at least ten times. This rearrangement joins TRBV7-2 to TRBJ2-3; D is undetermined. This CDR3 has 12 residues. The V gene lost 5 bases and the J gene lost 9 bases, with 12 bases spanning the gap. CDR1 is SGHTA and CDR2 is FQGNSA in the germline V gene. CDR3 sequence (DNA): TGTGCCAGCAGCCTCTATAGAGACACGCAGTATTTT. It translates to CASSLYRDTQYF.

This clonotype was counted a few times. The chain is built from TRBV6-6 and TRBJ2-1; D gene ambiguous. Germline CDR1 MNHNY, CDR2 SVGAGI (reference sequence). Trimming took off 2 bases at V and 4 bases at J, with 6 bases between the two ends. The length of the CDR3 is 13 residues. The CDR3, as DNA: TGTGCCAGCAGTTACCTCGGATACAATGAGCAGTTCTTC. Translation: CASSYLGYNEQFF.

The chain carries TRBV4-2 and TRBJ1-6; maybe TRBD1 (5 bases). Trimming removed 1 base from V and 9 bases from J, with 13 bases in between. Germline CDR1 and CDR2: LGHNA and YNFKEQ. The CDR3 totals 15 residues. CDR3 in DNA: TGTGCCAGCAGCCAAGTGGGGACCCCCAGTTCACCCCTCCACTTT. As protein: CASSQVGTPSSPLHF.

The chain employs TRBV12-3 or TRBV12-4 and TRBJ2-3; no definite D call. The CDR3 consists of 15 residues. The ends were cut back, 4 bases at V and 0 bases at J, with 11 bases in the middle. In nucleotides, the CDR3 is TGTGCCAGCAGTTCCAGTGCACCAAGCACAGATACGCAGTATTTT. Translation: CASSSSAPSTDTQYF.